This entry lists 29 T cell receptor beta chains sequenced from one sample in a study of lymphopenia after photon versus proton radiotherapy. The protocol was immunoSEQ multiplex PCR, while the TCRdb copy is restricted to in-frame clones and leaves out a portion. Of approximately 65,000 clones in the sample, more than 75% were seen once. The sequencing used peripheral blood, collected from a patient treated with photon-based radiotherapy. These receptor sequences come from a woman in her 70s with pancreatic cancer.

The chain's CDR3 is CASSELDWAGELFF. CDR3 nucleotides: TGTGCCAGCAGTGAATTGGATTGGGCCGGGGAGCTGTTTTTT. This chain uses TRBV25-1 with TRBJ2-2, with D hard to call. The CDR3 has 14 residues. The V end lost 1 base, the J end lost 6 bases, and 9 bases lay between the germline ends. Germline V gene data show CDR1 as MGHDK and CDR2 as SYGVNS.

This sequence joins TRBV6-5 and TRBJ1-2; D is ambiguous. CDR3 size: 14 residues. In germline, CDR1 is MNHEY, CDR2 SVGAGI. Trimming pared 0 bases from V and 2 bases from J, leaving 7 bases between. CDR3 region: CASSYSPQNYGYTF. The CDR3 coding sequence is TGTGCCAGCAGTTACTCGCCACAGAACTATGGCTACACCTTC.

This chain uses TRBV5-4 with TRBJ2-1, with a weak D call TRBD2 (6 bases). Germline-derived CDR1 and CDR2 are SGHNT and YYREEE (reference sequence). Trimming shortened V by 4 bases and J by 8 bases, and 10 bases separated the two germline ends. CDR3 size: 12 residues. The CDR3 protein is CASSRRDHEQFF. CDR3 coding DNA: TGTGCCAGCAGCAGGAGGGACCATGAGCAGTTCTTC.

This chain connects TRBV5-6 to TRBJ1-2; 10 nucleotides match TRBD1. CDR3 size: 15 residues. The ends lost 3 bases at V and 1 base at J; junction bases unmatched: 3. Germline V gene data show CDR1 as SGHDT and CDR2 as YYEEEE. The CDR3 loop is CASSSGTGDNYGYTF. The CDR3 coding sequence is TGTGCCAGCAGCTCAGGGACAGGGGATAACTATGGCTACACCTTC.

This chain links TRBV6-6 with TRBJ2-5, with D uncertain. This CDR3 spans 14 amino acids. V was shortened by 4 bases and J by 0 bases, with 9 bases between the two germline ends. From germline, CDR1 is MNHNY and CDR2 SVGAGI (reference sequence). The chain's CDR3 is CASSLSAYQETQYF. DNA of the CDR3: TGTGCCAGCAGTTTGAGCGCCTACCAAGAGACCCAGTACTTC.

The V call is TRBV5-4, the J call TRBJ1-2; TRBD1 aligns across 8 bases. The CDR3 is 13 amino acids. The germline gives CDR1 SGHNT, CDR2 YYREEE (reference sequence). V shed 3 bases and J 4 bases; nucleotides not matched to a gene: 2. CDR3 in DNA: TGTGCCAGCAGCTCGGACAGGGCCTATGGCTACACCTTC. Its protein product is CASSSDRAYGYTF. Combining the CDR3 with reference TRBV5-4 and TRBJ1-2 gives the whole variable domain ETGVTQSPTHLIKTRGQQVTLRCSSQSGHNTVSWYQQALGQGPQFIFQYYREEENGRGNFPPRFSGLQFPNYSSELNVNALELDDSALYLCASSSDRAYGYTFGSGTRLTVV.

This rearrangement joins TRBV28 to TRBJ2-1; D is uncertain. The length of the CDR3 is 18 residues. The V end was cut by 2 bases, the J end by 3 bases, with 20 bases between. Germline CDR1 MDHEN, CDR2 SYDVKM. This CDR3 is CASSLVSGLDGFYNEQFF. For the CDR3, the DNA is TGTGCCAGCAGTTTAGTCTCCGGGTTGGACGGATTCTACAATGAGCAGTTCTTC.

The chain is built from TRBV4-3 and TRBJ2-3; tentatively, D is TRBD1 (8 bases). The CDR3 is 17 amino acids. Germline CDR1 is LGHNA and CDR2 is YSLEER. Trimming removed 3 bases at V and 3 bases at J, with 19 bases between. DNA of the CDR3: TGCGCCAGCAGCCATCCACAGGGGGGAGGGCGGACAGATACGCAGTATTTT. Translated: CASSHPQGGGRTDTQYF.

This sequence joins TRBV7-2 and TRBJ1-5; D call uncertain. V lost 5 bases and J lost 2, with 13 bases in between. Germline values: CDR1 SGHTA, CDR2 FQGNSA. The CDR3 is made up of 15 amino acids. The CDR3 spells CASSKTGYGNQPQHF. The CDR3 DNA reads TGTGCCAGCAGCAAGACCGGTTATGGCAATCAGCCCCAGCATTTT. Looking up the rest from reference TRBV7-2 and TRBJ1-5 gives the full variable domain: GAGVSQSPSNKVTEKGKDVELRCDPISGHTALYWYRQSLGQGLEFLIYFQGNSAPDKSGLPSDRFSAERTGGSVSTLTIQRTQQEDSAVYLCASSKTGYGNQPQHFGDGTRLSIL.

This chain uses TRBV28 with TRBJ1-1; unclear D gene. Trimming took 5 bases from V and 0 from J, leaving 7 bases between them. The CDR3 has 13 residues. The V gene's germline CDR1 is MDHEN and CDR2 SYDVKM. Here the CDR3 reads CASSPYMNTEAFF. The DNA for the CDR3 is TGTGCCAGCAGTCCATACATGAACACTGAAGCTTTCTTT.

This chain uses TRBV10-3 with TRBJ2-1; D call uncertain. This CDR3 has 15 amino acids. Trimming pared 0 bases from V and 3 bases from J, leaving 9 bases between. Germline CDR1 ENHRY, CDR2 SYGVKD. The CDR3 coding sequence is TGTGCCATCAGTGAGTCGGACGAGAACTACAATGAGCAGTTCTTC. It encodes CAISESDENYNEQFF.

The chain carries TRBV4-3 and TRBJ2-3, with a weak D call TRBD2 (6 bases). V was trimmed by 4 bases and J by 5 bases, leaving 16 bases between them. Germline CDR1 and CDR2: LGHNA and YSLEER. CDR3 length: 15 residues. The CDR3: CASSRGTDLRDTQYF. DNA for the CDR3: TGCGCCAGCAGCCGTGGGACTGACCTCCGAGATACGCAGTATTTT.

V is TRBV7-3 and J is TRBJ1-1; unclear D gene. V lost 5 bases, J lost 1 base, and 8 bases lay in between. Germline V lookup: CDR1 SGHTA, CDR2 FQGTGA. This CDR3 comprises 13 residues. The CDR3 DNA is TGTGCCAGCAGCCGAACAAGGAACACTGAAGCTTTCTTT. Its translation is CASSRTRNTEAFF. Together with reference TRBV7-3 and TRBJ1-1, the CDR3 gives the full variable domain: GAGVSQTPSNKVTEKGKYVELRCDPISGHTALYWYRQSLGQGPEFLIYFQGTGAADDSGLPNDRFFAVRPEGSVSTLKIQRTERGDSAVYLCASSRTRNTEAFFGQGTRLTVV.

The DNA of the CDR3 is TGCGCCAGCAGCTTGTTGGGGGCGATAAACAATGAGCAGTTCTTC. It codes for CASSLLGAINNEQFF. This chain uses TRBV5-1 with TRBJ2-1; maybe TRBD1 (6 bases). CDR1 is SGHRS and CDR2 is YFSETQ in the germline V gene. The V end was cut by 1 base, the J end by 5 bases, with 13 bases between. The CDR3 loop spans 15 amino acids.

The V and J genes are TRBV28 and TRBJ2-3, with 10 bases fitting TRBD2. V lost 4 bases to trimming and J lost 4 bases; unmatched junction nucleotides: 8. Germline assignment: CDR1 MDHEN and CDR2 SYDVKM. The CDR3 spans 16 residues. CDR3 nucleotide sequence: TGTGCCAGCAGTTCCCAGCGGGAGGGTAACGCAGATACGCAGTATTTT. Translation gives CASSSQREGNADTQYF.

The rearrangement links TRBV20-1 to TRBJ2-4; D uncertain. The V end lost 3 bases, the J end lost 9 bases, and 9 bases lay between the germline ends. The CDR3 has 11 residues. The germline V gene has CDR1 DFQATT and CDR2 SNEGSKA (reference sequence). The CDR3 loop reads CSARAVSIQYF. CDR3 in DNA: TGCAGTGCTAGGGCAGTGAGCATTCAGTACTTC.

The chain couples TRBV15 to TRBJ2-5; D not resolved. CDR1 and CDR2 (germline): LNHNV, YYDKDF (reference sequence). V lost 0 bases and J lost 0, with 2 bases in between. The CDR3 extends over 13 amino acids. This CDR3 is CATSREDQETQYF. CDR3 coding DNA: TGTGCCACCAGCAGAGAGGACCAAGAGACCCAGTACTTC.

V and J are TRBV7-3 and TRBJ2-1; TRBD2 agrees at 7 bases. V gave up 8 bases and J gave up 1 base; unmatched junction bases: 8. Looked up from germline, CDR1 is SGHTA and CDR2 is FQGTGA. The CDR3 loop spans 15 amino acids. The CDR3 loop reads CASSGGSYSYNEQFF. CDR3 in DNA: TGTGCCAGCTCGGGCGGGAGCTATTCCTACAATGAGCAGTTCTTC.

V usage is TRBV9 and J usage is TRBJ2-2, with D uncertain. V was clipped by 5 bases and J by 2 bases, with 7 bases between them. The CDR3 is 13 residues long. The germline V gene has CDR1 SGDLS and CDR2 YYNGEE. CDR3 in DNA: TGTGCCAGCAGTTTGTTAAACACCGGGGAGCTGTTTTTT. This encodes CASSLLNTGELFF.

The chain carries TRBV30 and TRBJ2-3; 9 bases match TRBD2. Germline CDR1 GTSNPN, CDR2 SVGIG (reference sequence). V lost 4 bases and J lost 7; bases outside the gene matches: 6. The CDR3 has 13 residues. The CDR3 DNA sequence: TGTGCCTGGACTAGCGGGACACCCTATACGCAGTATTTT. Translated: CAWTSGTPYTQYF.

The V and J genes are TRBV5-6 and TRBJ1-1, with D maybe TRBD1 (5 bases). The V end was cut by 0 bases, the J end by 3 bases, with 9 bases between. The CDR3 contains 14 residues. Germline CDR1 is SGHDT and CDR2 is YYEEEE. This CDR3 reads CASSLAGYDTEAFF. The DNA for the CDR3 is TGTGCCAGCAGCTTGGCAGGGTATGACACTGAAGCTTTCTTT.

The rearrangement uses TRBV7-3 and TRBJ1-1; TRBD1 matches 11 bases. V dropped 5 bases and J dropped 3; count of bases not matched to a gene: 5. Germline lookup yields CDR1 SGHTA and CDR2 FQGTGA. CDR3 size: 15 residues. Here the CDR3 DNA reads TGTGCCAGCAGCAGGGGGACAGGGGGTGACACTGAAGCTTTCTTT. Amino acids: CASSRGTGGDTEAFF.

The CDR3 sequence: CASSLGGRAYEQYF. DNA for the CDR3: TGTGCCAGCAGCTTGGGAGGGCGCGCCTACGAGCAGTACTTC. This chain joins TRBV5-5 and TRBJ2-7; possible D gene TRBD2, 5 bases. The CDR3 covers 14 residues. V was trimmed by 0 bases and J by 2 bases, leaving 9 bases between them. Germline CDR1 reads SGHKS; CDR2 reads YYEKEE (reference sequence).

The chain recombines TRBV7-3 with TRBJ2-2; no definite D call. Trimming shortened V by 4 bases and J by 0 bases, and 9 bases separated the two germline ends. Per the germline V gene, CDR1 is SGHTA and CDR2 is FQGTGA. The CDR3 covers 15 residues. Written as DNA, the CDR3 is TGTGCCAGCAGCTCCAAAACTACGAACACCGGGGAGCTGTTTTTT. Protein: CASSSKTTNTGELFF.

Here the CDR3 DNA reads TGTGCCAGCAGCTATAGGACTAGCGGGAGTAGGGAGCAGTTCTTC. Protein product: CASSYRTSGSREQFF. The rearrangement uses TRBV7-2 and TRBJ2-1; TRBD2 matches 13 bases. This CDR3 spans 15 amino acids. Losses at the gene ends were 4 bases for V and 10 bases for J; bases not matched to a gene: 7. Germline values: CDR1 SGHTA, CDR2 FQGNSA. The variable domain in full, with the rest retrieved from reference TRBV7-2 and TRBJ2-1, is GAGVSQSPSNKVTEKGKDVELRCDPISGHTALYWYRQSLGQGLEFLIYFQGNSAPDKSGLPSDRFSAERTGGSVSTLTIQRTQQEDSAVYLCASSYRTSGSREQFFGPGTRLTVL.

This chain uses TRBV2 with TRBJ2-2; D is unclear. This CDR3 is 13 amino acids long. V gave up 6 bases and J gave up 1 base, with 6 bases separating them. The germline CDR1 and CDR2 sequences are SNHLY and FYNNEI. The CDR3 coding sequence is TGTGCCAGCAGCCCAGGGAACACCGGGGAGCTGTTTTTT. This codes for CASSPGNTGELFF.

The rearrangement uses TRBV4-2 and TRBJ2-1; D is possibly TRBD1 (6 bases). The CDR3 sequence is 15 residues long. Germline V gene lookup returns CDR1 LGHNA and CDR2 YNFKEQ. Deletions cut 5 bases from V and 10 bases from J, with 21 bases between. CDR3 bases: TGTGCCAGCAGCTCCCAAGGGCAGGGGTCTCTGGAGCAGTTCTTC. It encodes CASSSQGQGSLEQFF.

The chain is built from TRBV11-2 and TRBJ2-5; TRBD2 might be the D (5 bases). The V and J ends lost 1 base and 2 bases respectively, with 5 bases between them. The CDR3 spans 13 residues. Germline values: CDR1 SGHAT, CDR2 FQNNGV. Here the CDR3 DNA reads TGTGCCAGCAGCTTAGGGGAGCAAGAGACCCAGTACTTC. This sequence encodes CASSLGEQETQYF.

The CDR3 spells CASRQGGAPNEKLFF. The CDR3 DNA is TGCGCCAGCAGACAAGGGGGGGCTCCAAATGAAAAACTGTTTTTT. The chain uses TRBV23-1 and TRBJ1-4, with D possibly being TRBD1 (6 bases). Being an ORF, TRBV23-1 has a function that is uncertain. Trimming cost V 6 bases and J 5 bases, with 16 bases left between them. The CDR3 sequence is 15 residues long.